This TCR beta chain was found in a study of blood T cell repertoires in COVID-19 (dated by TCRdb to the early 2020s). Looking at the study overall: Samples covering the acute and convalescent phases of COVID-19 were provided by collaborators in the United States, Italy and Spain. A freely available public database, intended as a resource for researchers studying the immune response to SARS-CoV-2, is where the repertoires were released. Samples came from the ongoing ImmuneRACE study (first 160 participants) plus 1,254 subjects from 6 global collaborators. Where HLA class I and class II types were available, the types were taken from metadata supplied by the sample provider, not from assay-based typing. Deeply sampled blood TCRbeta repertoires from subjects exposed to, actively infected with, or recovered from COVID-19 were included in the dataset. The prospective study material was composed of cDNA or gDNA derived from T cells, B-cell-depleted T cells, or PBMCs. A de-identified subject ID, COVID-19 status, age in years and sex were almost always included in the sample metadata.

TCRbeta CDR3 regions were amplified from genomic DNA by means of the immunoSEQ Assay, a bias-controlled multiplex PCR. Per the original workflow: Within the assay, amplification of reference gene primers was used to estimate how many nucleated cells each sample contained. Sequence reads were collapsed and filtered to measure the absolute abundance of every unique TCRbeta CDR3 rearrangement. For each sample, productive Simpson clonality was calculated as the square root of Simpson's diversity index across productive rearrangements. The clones in this table, taken by TCRdb from immuneACCESS, are in-frame only. Not every clone is retained; where verified, under half of the shortfall comes from an unresolved V gene, and the cause of the rest is unknown. V and J calls and clone size are those listed in that table; D and trimming were worked out from the DNA. Present in this sample are about 270,000 clones, roughly nine tenths of which were seen just once. The biggest ten clones account for about an eighth of the sample.

General study outcomes and caveats: How much clinical and demographic metadata was included differed by source and by participant, and the metadata was provided uncurated.

In Seattle, one collaborating source enrolled patients while the infection was active and tracked those patients longitudinally over the course of disease. Whole blood was collected in K2EDTA tubes by collaborating institutions according to the institutions' own protocols. Collaborator samples were shipped for TCRbeta analysis as frozen whole blood, isolated PBMCs, or DNA extracted from either sample type. Concerning this clone itself: What this receptor recognizes is not known. No clone much larger than this one lies a single base away; base qualities are absent.

CDR1 and CDR2, looked up from the germline V gene (reference sequence), are SEHNR and FQNEAQ. Reading from cysteine to phenylalanine, the CDR3 counts 15 amino acids. The entry retains the CDR3 DNA only, 45 bases that are in frame from base 1. Trimming removed 2 bases from V and 3 bases from J; the gene matches leave 3 bases unexplained. Sequencing was performed on peripheral blood. The rearranged segments are TRBV7-9 and TRBJ2-7, and 11 bases in between align with TRBD1. This TCR derives from a woman aged 25 to 39 with COVID-19, enrolled during active disease. The CDR3 region: CASSLTGTGGYEQYF. Read as DNA, the sequence is TGTGCCAGCAGCTTAACTGGGACAGGGGGCTACGAGCAGTACTTC. With the portions outside the CDR3 filled from the reference TRBV7-9 and TRBJ2-7 genes, the complete variable region becomes DTGVSQNPRHKITKRGQNVTFRCDPISEHNRLYWYRQTLGQGPEFLTYFQNEAQLEKSRLLSDRFSAERPKGSFSTLEIQRTEQGDSAMYLCASSLTGTGGYEQYFGPGTRLTVT.